Reported below is one T cell receptor (beta chain). Its antigen is unknown. In germline, CDR1 is SGHAT, CDR2 FQNNGV. CDR3 size: 18 residues. V shed 2 bases and J 0 bases; nucleotides not matched to a gene: 6. The data derive from a study of cytomegalovirus exposure and HLA in healthy donors. Study-wide results and caveats: Among TCR sequences, most were rare, though some public TCRs appeared in many donors. Testing in vitro showed a few CMV-associated chains specific for CMV antigens.

Clones were read by immunoSEQ multiplex PCR, and TCRdb kept only the in-frame ones, dropping some. The table includes 130,000 to 150,000 clones, 85% to 90% detected once. The TCR originated in a woman aged 25 to 39 in good health and CMV-seropositive. The chain joins TRBV11-2 to TRBJ1-6; 8 bases fit TRBD1. The sequencing sample was made of PBMCs. The CDR3 DNA reads as TGTGCCAGCAGCTTATCAGGGGGCATGGGCTCCTATAATTCACCCCTCCACTTT. Protein: CASSLSGGMGSYNSPLHF.